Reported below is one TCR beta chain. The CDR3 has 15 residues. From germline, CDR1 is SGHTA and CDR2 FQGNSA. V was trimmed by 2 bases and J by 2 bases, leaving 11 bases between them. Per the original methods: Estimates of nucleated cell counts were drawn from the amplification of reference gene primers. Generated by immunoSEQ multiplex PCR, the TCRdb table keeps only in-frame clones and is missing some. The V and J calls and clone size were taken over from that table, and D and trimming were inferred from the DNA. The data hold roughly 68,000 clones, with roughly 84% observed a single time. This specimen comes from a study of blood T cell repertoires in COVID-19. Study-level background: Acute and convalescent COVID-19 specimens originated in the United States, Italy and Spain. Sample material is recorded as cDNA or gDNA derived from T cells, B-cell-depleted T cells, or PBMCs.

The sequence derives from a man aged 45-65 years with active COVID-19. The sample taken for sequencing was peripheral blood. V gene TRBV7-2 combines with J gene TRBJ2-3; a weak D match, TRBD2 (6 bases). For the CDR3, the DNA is TGTGCCAGCAGCTTATCGGGGGTCGACACAGATACGCAGTATTTT. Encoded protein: CASSLSGVDTDTQYF. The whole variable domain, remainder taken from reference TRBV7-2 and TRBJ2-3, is GAGVSQSPSNKVTEKGKDVELRCDPISGHTALYWYRQSLGQGLEFLIYFQGNSAPDKSGLPSDRFSAERTGGSVSTLTIQRTQQEDSAVYLCASSLSGVDTDTQYFGPGTRLTVL.